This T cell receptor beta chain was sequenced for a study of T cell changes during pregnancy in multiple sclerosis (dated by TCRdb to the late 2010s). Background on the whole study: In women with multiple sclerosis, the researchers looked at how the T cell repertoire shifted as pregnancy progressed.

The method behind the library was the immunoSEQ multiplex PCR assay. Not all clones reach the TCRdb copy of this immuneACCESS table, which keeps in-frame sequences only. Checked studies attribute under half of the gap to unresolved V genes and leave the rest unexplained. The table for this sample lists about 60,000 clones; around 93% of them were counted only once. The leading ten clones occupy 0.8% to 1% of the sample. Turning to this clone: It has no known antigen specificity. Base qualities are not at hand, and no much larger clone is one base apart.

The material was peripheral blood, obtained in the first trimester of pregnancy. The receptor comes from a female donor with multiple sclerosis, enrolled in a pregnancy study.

The DNA is as follows: TGTGCCAGCAGTGAACAGGGTCGCTATGGCTACACCTTC. It is translated as CASSEQGRYGYTF. The chain links TRBV27 with TRBJ1-2; perhaps TRBD1 is the D gene, with 6 bases matching. V loses 5 bases, J loses 4 bases, and the germline ends lie 11 bases apart. The germline V gene (reference sequence) supplies CDR1 MNHEY and CDR2 SMNVEV. The cysteine opens and the phenylalanine closes a CDR3 of 13 amino acids. Only CDR3 DNA remains: 39 bases, in frame from the first base.